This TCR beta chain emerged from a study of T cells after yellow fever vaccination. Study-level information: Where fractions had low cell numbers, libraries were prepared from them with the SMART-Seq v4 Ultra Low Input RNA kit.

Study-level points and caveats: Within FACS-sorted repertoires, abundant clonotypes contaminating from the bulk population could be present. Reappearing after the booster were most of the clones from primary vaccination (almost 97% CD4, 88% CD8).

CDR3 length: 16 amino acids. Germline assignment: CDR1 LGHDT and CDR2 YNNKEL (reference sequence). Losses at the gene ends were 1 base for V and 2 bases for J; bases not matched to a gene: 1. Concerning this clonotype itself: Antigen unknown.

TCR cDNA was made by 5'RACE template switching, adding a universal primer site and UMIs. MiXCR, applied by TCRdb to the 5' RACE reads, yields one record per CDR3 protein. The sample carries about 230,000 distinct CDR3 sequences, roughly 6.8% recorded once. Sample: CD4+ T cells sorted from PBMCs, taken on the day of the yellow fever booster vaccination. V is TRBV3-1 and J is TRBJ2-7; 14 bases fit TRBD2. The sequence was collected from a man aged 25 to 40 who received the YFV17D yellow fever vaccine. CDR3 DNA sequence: TGTGCCAGCAGCCAAGCGACTAGCGGGAGGGCCTACGAGCAGTACTTC. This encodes CASSQATSGRAYEQYF.